Sequencing of this TCR beta chain was carried out in a study of T cells in Graves' hyperthyroidism and ophthalmopathy. Authors of the study amplified TCR beta CDR3 regions from RNA transcripts. The TCR CDR3 was amplified in a first-round RT-PCR using the HTBI primer set. One entry per CDR3 protein, called by TCRdb with MiXCR from the multiplex PCR reads. The data show a few hundred thousand distinct CDR3 sequences, with about 15% seen just once and under 8% held by the top ten. The sequence was obtained from a woman aged 30 to 39 with Graves' hyperthyroidism. Material: blood.

CDR3 loop: CASSFSRDGGELFF. The CDR3, as DNA: TGCGCCAGCAGCTTTTCCCGGGATGGCGGGGAGCTGTTTTTT. The chain has TRBV5-1 and TRBJ2-2; weak D call: TRBD2 (5 bases). V was shortened by 2 bases and J by 7 bases, with 12 bases between the two germline ends. This CDR3 region has 14 residues. CDR1 is SGHRS, CDR2 YFSETQ, per germline.